Below, 30 T cell receptor beta chains from the same sample are listed, as sequenced in a study of identical twins. TCRdb reprocessed the 5' RACE reads via MiXCR and lists one record per CDR3 protein. The table records about 520,000 distinct CDR3 sequences, around 20% of them present only once. Another study also made use of these data, one on T cells expressing NK-cell markers.

The sample taken for sequencing was CD4+ T cells sorted from blood. All receptors derive from a woman between 18 and 30 years old in good health.

This clonotype showed up just a few times. The junction departs from the called germline gene at one end, perhaps through a read error. The genes are TRBV7-7 and TRBJ2-5, with D perhaps TRBD1 (6 bases). The germline gives CDR1 SSHAT, CDR2 FNYEAQ (reference sequence). The CDR3 is 14 amino acids. CDR3 sequence: CASSLSQGIETQYF. CDR3 nucleotide sequence: TGTGCTAGCAGCCTATCGCAGGGGATAGAGACCCAGTACTTC.

V is TRBV20-1 and J is TRBJ1-6; 7 nucleotides line up with TRBD1. The CDR3 runs to 15 residues. CDR1 is DFQATT and CDR2 is SNEGSKA in the germline V gene (reference sequence). Germline trimming cut 1 base from V and 9 bases from J; bases unmatched to any gene: 9. CDR3 nucleotides: TGCAGTGCTAGAGGGGCAGGGGGTAATATTTCACCCCTCCACTTT. Encoded protein: CSARGAGGNISPLHF.

CDR3 DNA sequence: TGTGCCAGCAGCCAAGACCCCCCCGGGCGGGGGAAATATGAGCAGTTCTTC. It codes for CASSQDPPGRGKYEQFF. The rearrangement joins TRBV4-2 to TRBJ2-1, with 7 nucleotides matching TRBD2. The CDR3 is 17 amino acids. In germline, CDR1 is LGHNA, CDR2 YNFKEQ. V dropped 0 bases and J dropped 8; count of bases not matched to a gene: 13.

The genes are TRBV9 and TRBJ2-2; no clear D gene. Trimming removed 0 bases at V and 4 bases at J, with 10 bases between. The CDR3 length is 15 residues. CDR1 and CDR2 from the germline V gene are SGDLS and YYNGEE. Written as DNA, the CDR3 is TGTGCCAGCAGCGTAGGGGCAGATCCCACCGGGGAGCTGTTTTTT. It specifies CASSVGADPTGELFF.

The V and J genes are TRBV14 and TRBJ2-7; D gene unclear. Germline CDR1 reads SGHDN; CDR2 reads FVKESK. The CDR3 is 12 amino acids. The V end was cut by 0 bases, the J end by 2 bases, with 2 bases between. DNA for the CDR3: TGTGCCAGCAGCCAAGAACCCTACGAGCAGTACTTC. Amino acid sequence: CASSQEPYEQYF.

This clonotype was counted many times. V is TRBV7-2 and J is TRBJ2-3, with 7 bases lining up with TRBD2. Germline V gene sequence: CDR1 SGHTA, CDR2 FQGNSA. CDR3 length equals 16 residues. V shed 1 base, J shed 3 bases, and the junction held 7 bases outside the gene matches. The CDR3 region has the DNA TGTGCCAGCAGCTTAGGGGGGGGAGGGCGAACAGATACGCAGTATTTT. Translating gives CASSLGGGGRTDTQYF. Full variable domain (missing parts from reference TRBV7-2 and TRBJ2-3): GAGVSQSPSNKVTEKGKDVELRCDPISGHTALYWYRQSLGQGLEFLIYFQGNSAPDKSGLPSDRFSAERTGGSVSTLTIQRTQQEDSAVYLCASSLGGGGRTDTQYFGPGTRLTVL.

This CDR3 is CASSQRTSVDTQYF. In nucleotides, the CDR3 is TGTGCCAGCAGCCAGAGGACTAGCGTAGATACGCAGTATTTT. The chain uses TRBV5-5 and TRBJ2-3; 9 nucleotides line up with TRBD2. CDR1 SGHKS and CDR2 YYEKEE come from the germline V gene (reference sequence). Trimming took 4 bases from V and 5 from J; bases not matched to a gene: 5. The CDR3 covers 14 residues.

This chain links TRBV6-2 or TRBV6-3 with TRBJ2-1; 8 bases fit TRBD2. Germline CDR1 and CDR2: MNHEY and SVGEGT. Losses at the gene ends were 4 bases for V and 2 bases for J; bases not matched to a gene: 7. This CDR3 spans 16 amino acids. CDR3 residues: CASSSGAGGAYNEQFF. The CDR3 nucleotides read TGTGCCAGCAGTTCAGGGGCGGGGGGTGCCTACAATGAGCAGTTCTTC.

The V gene is TRBV28, the J gene TRBJ2-2, with 8 bases that match TRBD1. This CDR3 has 15 amino acids. V dropped 6 bases and J dropped 5; count of bases not matched to a gene: 8. The germline V gene encodes CDR1 MDHEN and CDR2 SYDVKM. The CDR3 is CASSYNRGSTGELFF. DNA of the CDR3: TGTGCCAGCAGCTACAACAGGGGGAGTACCGGGGAGCTGTTTTTT.

This clonotype was recorded a few times. The rearrangement links TRBV5-1 to TRBJ1-1; no clear D. CDR3 size: 14 residues. Between the trimmed V and J ends, which lost 0 bases and 4 bases, there was a span of 10 bases. In germline, CDR1 is SGHRS, CDR2 YFSETQ. CDR3 amino acids: CASSLADRRTEAFF. In DNA form, the CDR3 reads TGCGCCAGCAGCTTGGCTGATCGGCGCACTGAAGCTTTCTTT.

The rearrangement joins TRBV12-3 or TRBV12-4 to TRBJ2-7, with 11 nucleotides matching TRBD2. The V segment lost 3 bases and the J segment 1 base; nucleotides outside the gene matches: 5. The length of the CDR3 is 16 residues. Here the CDR3 DNA reads TGTGCCAGCAGTTTTAGACTAGCGGGGTTGTCCTACGAGCAGTACTTC. The encoded protein is CASSFRLAGLSYEQYF.

The gene calls are TRBV7-3 and TRBJ2-1; 7 bases line up with TRBD2. The length of the CDR3 is 13 residues. The V gene's germline CDR1 is SGHTA and CDR2 FQGTGA. The ends lost 5 bases at V and 7 bases at J; junction bases unmatched: 5. CDR3 region: CASSPQAGNEQFF. The CDR3 bases are TGTGCCAGCAGCCCTCAAGCGGGGAATGAGCAGTTCTTC. The entire variable domain, with the rest obtained from reference TRBV7-3 and TRBJ2-1, is as follows: GAGVSQTPSNKVTEKGKYVELRCDPISGHTALYWYRQSLGQGPEFLIYFQGTGAADDSGLPNDRFFAVRPEGSVSTLKIQRTERGDSAVYLCASSPQAGNEQFFGPGTRLTVL.

This clonotype was recorded only once. The chain joins TRBV6-5 to TRBJ2-7; D is possibly TRBD2 (6 bases). The CDR3 is made up of 14 amino acids. Germline CDR1 MNHEY, CDR2 SVGAGI. Trimming pared 1 base from V and 6 bases from J, leaving 13 bases between. CDR3 in DNA: TGTGCCAGCAGTTACTGGCGGGATCCGTCCGAGCAGTACTTC. Its translation is CASSYWRDPSEQYF.

In this sample, this clonotype turned up a few times. This rearrangement joins TRBV20-1 to TRBJ1-1; D remains ambiguous. V was cut by 6 bases and J by 4 bases, with 12 bases left in between. CDR3 length: 12 amino acids. The germline V gene has CDR1 DFQATT and CDR2 SNEGSKA (reference sequence). The CDR3 reads CSARPGVTEAFF. CDR3 DNA sequence: TGCAGTGCCCGGCCGGGAGTCACTGAAGCTTTCTTT.

This sequence joins TRBV29-1 and TRBJ1-2; 10 nucleotides agree with TRBD1. V lost 6 bases and J lost 5; bases outside the gene matches: 9. The CDR3 contains 14 residues. CDR1 and CDR2 from the germline V gene are SQVTM and ANQGSEA. The CDR3: CSVVTGTGAYGYTF. The CDR3 region has the DNA TGCAGCGTCGTAACCGGGACAGGGGCTTATGGCTACACCTTC. Supplemented by reference TRBV29-1 and TRBJ1-2, the full variable domain reads SAVISQKPSRDICQRGTSLTIQCQVDSQVTMMFWYRQQPGQSLTLIATANQGSEATYESGFVIDKFPISRPNLTFSTLTVSNMSPEDSSIYLCSVVTGTGAYGYTFGSGTRLTVV.

The genes are TRBV5-1 and TRBJ1-4; tentative D call: TRBD1 (5 bases). The length of the CDR3 is 14 residues. V lost 0 bases to trimming and J lost 8 bases, with 11 bases between them. The germline V gene has CDR1 SGHRS and CDR2 YFSETQ. In nucleotides, the CDR3 is TGCGCCAGCAGCTTGGTTCAGGGTGGCGAAAAACTGTTTTTT. It codes for CASSLVQGGEKLFF.

This clonotype was counted at least ten times. The chain employs TRBV29-1 and TRBJ2-1; TRBD2 aligns across 8 bases. CDR1 is SQVTM and CDR2 is ANQGSEA in the germline V gene. Trimming cost V 8 bases and J 0 bases; bases outside gene matches: 6. This CDR3 is built from 14 residues. The CDR3 spells CSSLAGSSYNEQFF. The CDR3 DNA reads as TGCAGCTCTTTAGCGGGGAGCTCCTACAATGAGCAGTTCTTC.

The chain couples TRBV11-2 to TRBJ2-2, with 8 bases that match TRBD2. Germline trimming cut 3 bases from V and 0 bases from J; bases unmatched to any gene: 9. The CDR3 has 18 amino acids. Germline assignment: CDR1 SGHAT and CDR2 FQNNGV. The CDR3 region has the DNA TGTGCCAGCAGCTTTTTCCCCGGTAGCGGGGCGAACACCGGGGAGCTGTTTTTT. Translation gives CASSFFPGSGANTGELFF. Full variable domain (missing parts from reference TRBV11-2 and TRBJ2-2): EAGVAQSPRYKIIEKRQSVAFWCNPISGHATLYWYQQILGQGPKLLIQFQNNGVVDDSQLPKDRFSAERLKGVDSTLKIQPAKLEDSAVYLCASSFFPGSGANTGELFFGEGSRLTVL.

This rearrangement joins TRBV30 to TRBJ2-1; a weak D match, TRBD2 (6 bases). This CDR3 spans 14 amino acids. Germline CDR1 and CDR2: GTSNPN and SVGIG (reference sequence). Trimming removed 0 bases from V and 3 bases from J, with 9 bases in between. CDR3 loop: CAWSVLAYYNEQFF. In DNA, the CDR3 is TGTGCCTGGAGTGTACTAGCATACTACAATGAGCAGTTCTTC.

As DNA, the CDR3 is TGTGCCAGCAGCTTGCGGGGGGGGGCCGTTCTTGCCGGGGAGCTGTTTTTT. This gives the protein CASSLRGGAVLAGELFF. The chain links TRBV7-6 to TRBJ2-2; 9 bases line up with TRBD2. The germline V gene encodes CDR1 SGHVS and CDR2 FNYEAQ. CDR3 length: 17 amino acids. Trimming at V came to 3 bases and at J to 6 bases, leaving 11 bases not matched to a gene. The full variable domain, its missing parts supplied by reference TRBV7-6 and TRBJ2-2, is GAGVSQSPRYKVTKRGQDVALRCDPISGHVSLYWYRQALGQGPEFLTYFNYEAQQDKSGLPNDRFSAERPEGSISTLTIQRTEQRDSAMYRCASSLRGGAVLAGELFFGEGSRLTVL.

This clonotype was counted between two and nine times. The V gene is TRBV7-9, the J gene TRBJ1-2, with 8 bases matching TRBD1. Germline V gene lookup returns CDR1 SEHNR and CDR2 FQNEAQ (reference sequence). The CDR3 is 13 amino acids. V shed 5 bases and J 5 bases; nucleotides not matched to a gene: 4. In nucleotides, the CDR3 is TGTGCCAGCAGCCATGGACAGGGATATGGCTACACCTTC. This codes for CASSHGQGYGYTF.

This clonotype showed up just a few times. This chain connects TRBV29-1 to TRBJ2-5, with D possibly TRBD2 on 6 matching bases. The V gene lost 7 bases and the J gene lost 4 bases, with 10 bases spanning the gap. Germline V gene lookup returns CDR1 SQVTM and CDR2 ANQGSEA. The CDR3 is made up of 11 amino acids. The CDR3 reads CSASLAETQYF. CDR3 bases: TGCAGCGCCTCACTAGCAGAGACCCAGTACTTC.

This rearrangement joins TRBV6-1 to TRBJ2-1, with a tentative D call TRBD1 (5 bases). This CDR3 contains 13 residues. Germline CDR1 and CDR2: MNHNS and SASEGT. Trimming took 6 bases from V and 7 from J, leaving 13 bases between them. As DNA, the CDR3 is TGTGCCAGCAGCCCTCAAAGGGGAAATGAGCAGTTCTTC. Protein: CASSPQRGNEQFF.

This chain joins TRBV3-1 and TRBJ1-1; D unclear. In germline, CDR1 is LGHDT, CDR2 YNNKEL (reference sequence). V was clipped by 2 bases and J by 1 base, with 14 bases between them. The CDR3 is made up of 16 amino acids. As DNA, the CDR3 is TGTGCCAGCAGCCAAAGAAAGGGTCGTTCGAACACTGAAGCTTTCTTT. This encodes CASSQRKGRSNTEAFF.

Notes on this clonotype: Germline is not matched at one junction end, which may reflect a read error. This chain links TRBV20-1 with TRBJ2-1; 14 bases align to TRBD2. The CDR3 loop spans 13 amino acids. CDR1 and CDR2 from the germline V gene are DFQATT and SNEGSKA (reference sequence). CDR3 protein: CSPRLAGGPGQFF. The CDR3 region has the DNA TGCAGTCCTAGACTAGCGGGAGGGCCGGGGCAGTTCTTC.

This clonotype was seen a few times. This sequence joins TRBV7-9 and TRBJ2-1; 7 nucleotides agree with TRBD2. With 1 base clipped from V and 0 bases from J, the junction kept 3 bases outside the gene matches. The CDR3 consists of 16 residues. CDR1 and CDR2 (germline): SEHNR, FQNEAQ (reference sequence). The CDR3 coding sequence is TGTGCCAGCAGCTTAGAGCTAGCGGTCTCCTACAATGAGCAGTTCTTC. Protein product: CASSLELAVSYNEQFF.

This clonotype has only a few counts. The gene calls are TRBV5-1 and TRBJ2-3; perhaps TRBD2 as D (6 bases). CDR1 and CDR2 from the germline V gene are SGHRS and YFSETQ. Between the trimmed V and J ends, which lost 0 bases and 3 bases, there was a span of 17 bases. The CDR3 is 17 amino acids. The CDR3 sequence is CASSLGPMSGGTDTQYF. CDR3 nucleotide sequence: TGCGCCAGCAGCTTGGGCCCCATGTCTGGAGGGACAGATACGCAGTATTTT.

J is TRBJ2-7 and V is TRBV3-1; D unclear. The V gene's germline CDR1 is LGHDT and CDR2 YNNKEL (reference sequence). The CDR3 totals 13 residues. The V end lost 1 base, the J end lost 7 bases, and 11 bases lay between the germline ends. CDR3 DNA: TGTGCCAGCAGCCAAGTTCCCGATCGGGAGCAGTACTTC. Translated: CASSQVPDREQYF.

This clonotype has a handful of counts. This rearrangement joins TRBV6-1 to TRBJ1-2, with a possible D match to TRBD1 (6 bases). There are 15 residues in the CDR3. V was shortened by 6 bases and J by 2 bases, with 16 bases between the two germline ends. Germline V gives CDR1 MNHNS, CDR2 SASEGT. CDR3 nucleotides: TGTGCCAGCAGGACTGACAGGATAATCAACTATGGCTACACCTTC. Translated: CASRTDRIINYGYTF.

The chain links TRBV6-1 to TRBJ2-5, with D possibly being TRBD2 (7 bases). CDR1 is MNHNS and CDR2 is SASEGT in the germline V gene. The CDR3 length is 14 residues. The V end was cut by 0 bases, the J end by 7 bases, with 12 bases between. CDR3 nucleotide sequence: TGTGCCAGCAGTGAAGCGGGGGGGCCTGGGACCCAGTACTTC. Translated, it gives CASSEAGGPGTQYF.